The 25 T cell receptor beta chains below come from one sample, sequenced in a study of T cell responses to AZD1222 COVID-19 vaccine (dated by TCRdb to the early 2020s). The sample's time point label, in plain terms: baseline before first vaccination. Library creation used the immunoSEQ multiplex PCR assay. TCRdb's version of the immuneACCESS table is confined to in-frame rearrangements and falls short of the full clone set. An unresolved V gene accounts for under half of the shortfall where checked; the remainder is of unknown origin. Present in this sample are 90,000 to 150,000 clones, roughly 88% of which were seen just once. 3.5% to 4.5% of the sample goes to the ten largest clones. Here the sequenced sample was peripheral blood, taken on day 0 of AZD1222 vaccination. These receptors originate from an adult in good health.

This sequence joins TRBV4-2 and TRBJ2-5, with 16 bases aligning to TRBD2. The germline V gene encodes CDR1 LGHNA and CDR2 YNFKEQ. V was clipped by 3 bases and J by 5 bases; unmatched bases: 9. This CDR3 is built from 18 residues. In nucleotides, the CDR3 is TGTGCCAGCAGCCAGGGGACTAGCGGGGGGGCGGTCGGTGAGACCCAGTACTTC. Protein: CASSQGTSGGAVGETQYF.

The genes are TRBV6-5 and TRBJ1-2; 9 nucleotides align to TRBD1. Germline assignment: CDR1 MNHEY and CDR2 SVGAGI. The CDR3 runs to 15 residues. The trim removed 5 bases at V and 8 bases at J, leaving 12 bases unmatched. CDR3 protein: CASSTLGQGGAGYTF. In nucleotides, the CDR3 is TGTGCCAGCAGTACGCTGGGACAGGGCGGAGCCGGCTACACCTTC.

The V and J genes are TRBV11-3 and TRBJ2-6; D remains ambiguous. This CDR3 is 16 amino acids long. Germline-derived CDR1 and CDR2 are SGHNT and YENEEA. V was clipped by 1 base and J by 1 base, with 8 bases between them. CDR3 sequence (DNA): TGTGCCAGCAGCTTAGGCCCCGGGTCTGGGGCCAACGTCCTGACTTTC. Its translation is CASSLGPGSGANVLTF.

The chain uses TRBV5-5 and TRBJ2-7, with D possibly called TRBD1 or TRBD2 (5 bases each). Trimming stripped 0 bases from V and 9 bases from J, with 19 bases between. This CDR3 has 15 residues. The germline V gene has CDR1 SGHKS and CDR2 YYEKEE (reference sequence). The CDR3 DNA is TGTGCCAGCAGCTTGGGACAGTCTTTGTTTGGGGGGCAGTACTTC. Residues: CASSLGQSLFGGQYF.

The chain links TRBV9 to TRBJ1-1; TRBD1 is a possible D gene (5 bases). Germline V gene sequence: CDR1 SGDLS, CDR2 YYNGEE. This CDR3 is built from 14 residues. Trimming took 3 bases from V and 1 from J, leaving 10 bases between them. CDR3 sequence (DNA): TGTGCCAGCAGCGCACGACAGACGAACACTGAAGCTTTCTTT. Translation gives CASSARQTNTEAFF.

V gene TRBV19 combines with J gene TRBJ2-1; the D is unclear. Deletions cut 8 bases from V and 8 bases from J, with 28 bases between. The germline gives CDR1 LNHDA, CDR2 SQIVND (reference sequence). The CDR3 has 17 amino acids. For the CDR3, the DNA is TGTGCCAGTGAAAGTGCTTATCGACATGAAGCTGGGGATGAGCAGTTCTTC. Encoded protein: CASESAYRHEAGDEQFF.

The chain links TRBV2 to TRBJ1-6; TRBD1 is a possible D gene (5 bases). The CDR3 is made up of 13 amino acids. Germline CDR1 reads SNHLY; CDR2 reads FYNNEI. V was trimmed by 9 bases and J by 8 bases, leaving 14 bases between them. The CDR3 region is CASTTGAHSPLHF. The CDR3 DNA follows: TGTGCCAGTACAACAGGAGCCCATTCACCCCTCCACTTT.

J is TRBJ1-2 and V is TRBV6-5; D might be TRBD1 (5 bases). In germline, CDR1 is MNHEY, CDR2 SVGAGI. V was trimmed by 7 bases and J by 5 bases, leaving 17 bases between them. The CDR3 is made up of 14 amino acids. CDR3 DNA sequence: TGTGCCAGCACCCGACTCAGGCAGGGTTATGGCTACACCTTC. Its translation: CASTRLRQGYGYTF.

CDR3 coding DNA: TGCGCCAGCAGCTTGGTGGGGAATGATAATTCACCCCTCCACTTT. Residues: CASSLVGNDNSPLHF. The gene calls are TRBV5-1 and TRBJ1-6; D is unresolved. The CDR3 covers 15 residues. Germline V lookup: CDR1 SGHRS, CDR2 YFSETQ. With 0 bases removed from V and 5 bases from J, the gap between germline ends came to 9 bases.

The sample holds many counts of this clone. The V gene is TRBV20-1, the J gene TRBJ1-4, with 7 bases aligning to TRBD1. Trimming cost V 3 bases and J 5 bases; bases outside gene matches: 6. CDR1 is DFQATT, CDR2 SNEGSKA, per germline (reference sequence). This CDR3 comprises 14 residues. The CDR3 DNA sequence: TGCAGTGCTAGTATGGCAGGGGGAAATGAAAAACTGTTTTTT. This translates into CSASMAGGNEKLFF.

This chain joins TRBV7-8 and TRBJ2-1; D not certain. The CDR3 contains 15 residues. Trimming pared 4 bases from V and 2 bases from J, leaving 12 bases between. Germline lookup yields CDR1 SGHVS and CDR2 FQNEAQ. The CDR3 DNA reads as TGTGCCAGCAGCTCCTCTGGGGTGACCTACAATGAGCAGTTCTTC. It specifies CASSSSGVTYNEQFF.

This chain joins TRBV7-2 and TRBJ1-6; 9 bases align to TRBD1. The CDR3 totals 17 residues. Germline V gene sequence: CDR1 SGHTA, CDR2 FQGNSA. J lost 7 bases, V lost 5 bases, and 12 bases had no gene match. Written as DNA, the CDR3 is TGTGCCAGCAGCAAAAGGGGGACAGGGAATAGCAATTCACCCCTCCACTTT. Its translation is CASSKRGTGNSNSPLHF.

The chain is built from TRBV10-3 and TRBJ2-3; no reliable D call. V was clipped by 2 bases and J by 0 bases, with 6 bases between them. Germline values: CDR1 ENHRY, CDR2 SYGVKD. This CDR3 spans 14 amino acids. The CDR3 region has the DNA TGTGCCATCAGTGAGACTTCTAGCACAGATACGCAGTATTTT. This gives the protein CAISETSSTDTQYF.

The V call is TRBV6-5, the J call TRBJ1-1, with D hard to call. The CDR3 runs to 15 residues. The germline gives CDR1 MNHEY, CDR2 SVGAGI. V lost 6 bases, J lost 5 bases, and 19 bases lay in between. CDR3 region: CASSRASWAGTEAFF. CDR3 DNA sequence: TGTGCCAGCAGCCGTGCTTCCTGGGCGGGGACTGAAGCTTTCTTT.

This clone appeared a single time. This chain links TRBV7-8 with TRBJ1-3, with no clear D. The CDR3 totals 16 residues. The germline CDR1 and CDR2 sequences are SGHVS and FQNEAQ. Trimming removed 0 bases at V and 0 bases at J, with 9 bases between. The CDR3 loop is CASSLARWLSGNTIYF. The CDR3 DNA sequence: TGTGCCAGCAGCTTAGCCAGGTGGCTCTCTGGAAACACCATATATTTT. The full variable domain, with the rest looked up from reference TRBV7-8 and TRBJ1-3, is GAGVSQSPRYKVAKRGQDVALRCDPISGHVSLFWYQQALGQGPEFLTYFQNEAQLDKSGLPSDRFFAERPEGSVSTLKIQRTQQEDSAVYLCASSLARWLSGNTIYFGEGSWLTVV.

A word on this clone: The junction differs from germline at one of its ends, possibly a read error. The chain uses TRBV5-3 and TRBJ1-4; D perhaps matches TRBD1 (5 bases). TRBV5-3 is designated an ORF whose function remains uncertain. This CDR3 contains 14 residues. CDR3: CARSFARDGRKTVF. The CDR3 nucleotides are TGTGCCAGAAGCTTTGCCCGGGACGGAAGAAAAACTGTTTTT.

This chain connects TRBV10-3 to TRBJ1-4; D possibly corresponds to TRBD1 (6 bases). Trimming took 8 bases from V and 8 from J, leaving 15 bases between them. The CDR3 has 13 amino acids. CDR1 is ENHRY and CDR2 is SYGVKD in the germline V gene. CDR3 loop: CAIGGRGKEKLFF. The DNA of the CDR3 is TGTGCCATCGGGGGGCGGGGGAAAGAAAAACTGTTTTTT.

V and J are TRBV18 and TRBJ2-2; D is uncertain. CDR3 length equals 12 residues. Germline V gene data show CDR1 as KGHSH and CDR2 as LQKENI. V gave up 0 bases and J gave up 9 bases, with 5 bases separating them. The CDR3 sequence is CASSPPFRELFF. CDR3 DNA: TGTGCCAGCTCACCACCCTTCAGGGAGCTGTTTTTT.

This chain connects TRBV4-3 to TRBJ1-2; 12 nucleotides align to TRBD1. From germline, CDR1 is LGHNA and CDR2 YSLEER. The CDR3 sequence is 15 residues long. V lost 4 bases to trimming and J lost 4 bases; unmatched junction nucleotides: 4. This CDR3 reads CASSPGTGGIYGYTF. DNA for the CDR3: TGCGCCAGCAGCCCCGGGACAGGGGGCATCTATGGCTACACCTTC.

This chain links TRBV19 with TRBJ1-5; tentative D call: TRBD1 (5 bases). V lost 5 bases, J lost 9 bases, and 23 bases lay in between. This CDR3 is 16 amino acids long. Germline values: CDR1 LNHDA, CDR2 SQIVND (reference sequence). The CDR3 region has the DNA TGTGCCAGTAGTCTTCACCCGGGGACGCCATTTTCGCCCCAGCATTTT. As protein: CASSLHPGTPFSPQHF.

Concerning this clone itself: One end of the junction is discordant with germline, which a read error may explain. This chain joins TRBV5-4 and TRBJ1-4; TRBD1 matches at 8 bases. Looked up from germline, CDR1 is SGHNT and CDR2 is YYREEE (reference sequence). The CDR3 extends over 14 amino acids. CDR3 amino acids: CASSLDRVNEKLFF. The DNA for the CDR3 is TGTGCCAGCAGTTTGGACAGGGTTAATGAAAAACTGTTTTTT.

This clone was seen a handful of times. J is TRBJ1-5 and V is TRBV10-3; 8 bases fit TRBD1. Germline CDR1 ENHRY, CDR2 SYGVKD. The CDR3 contains 15 residues. The trim removed 10 bases at V and 8 bases at J, leaving 16 bases unmatched. CDR3 protein: CATGRTGPTSEPQHF. In nucleotides, the CDR3 is TGTGCCACTGGCCGGACAGGGCCTACGTCGGAGCCCCAGCATTTT.

The chain links TRBV19 to TRBJ1-1; D possibly corresponds to TRBD1 (5 bases). The V and J ends lost 10 bases and 7 bases respectively, with 25 bases between them. This CDR3 contains 15 residues. Germline V gene lookup returns CDR1 LNHDA and CDR2 SQIVND (reference sequence). CDR3: CATTTLGTKAYEAFF. For the CDR3, the DNA is TGTGCCACTACCACTTTAGGGACTAAGGCGTATGAAGCTTTCTTT. Complete variable domain (other parts from reference TRBV19 and TRBJ1-1): DGGITQSPKYLFRKEGQNVTLSCEQNLNHDAMYWYRQDPGQGLRLIYYSQIVNDFQKGDIAEGYSVSREKKESFPLTVTSAQKNPTAFYLCATTTLGTKAYEAFFGQGTRLTVV.

The V and J genes are TRBV7-3 and TRBJ1-1; unclear D gene. The length of the CDR3 is 13 residues. Germline CDR1 SGHTA, CDR2 FQGTGA. V was pared by 8 bases and J by 5 bases, with 15 bases between. This CDR3 reads CASSGLVRTEAFF. DNA for the CDR3: TGTGCCAGCTCTGGCCTCGTACGGACTGAAGCTTTCTTT.

This sequence joins TRBV4-3 and TRBJ2-5; TRBD1 matches at 11 bases. Trimming cost V 0 bases and J 5 bases; bases outside gene matches: 11. The CDR3 extends over 18 amino acids. Germline CDR1 is LGHNA and CDR2 is YSLEER. CDR3 in DNA: TGCGCCAGCAGCCAAGAGATTTTGGACAGGGGGCTCTCTGAGACCCAGTACTTC. Its protein is CASSQEILDRGLSETQYF.